Here is one T cell receptor (beta chain) with its context. This sample is part of a study of shared clonotypes between healthy human individuals. Looked up from germline, CDR1 is MNHEY and CDR2 is SVGAGI. This CDR3 has 16 amino acids. V shed 2 bases, J shed 6 bases, and the junction held 7 bases outside the gene matches. Naive CD8 cells lacked CD45RO, underwent positive selection for CCR7 and left out terminally differentiated effector memory CD45RA+ cells. Clones were sequenced by immunoSEQ multiplex PCR, and TCRdb holds only the in-frame ones, with some missing. The data hold some 2 million clones, with about 94% observed a single time.

The sample comprised naive CD8+ T cells sorted from blood. The receptor was derived from a man between 18 and 29 years old in good health. The chain employs TRBV6-5 and TRBJ1-1; 12 bases line up with TRBD1. The CDR3 DNA reads TGTGCCAGCAGTTACGCGGGACAGGGGGCAGGCCCTGAAGCTTTCTTT. This sequence encodes CASSYAGQGAGPEAFF.